This paragraph covers one T cell receptor (beta chain) sequence. One end of the junction is discordant with germline, which a read error may explain. Per the germline V gene, CDR1 is SGHAT and CDR2 is FQNNGV. The CDR3 totals 14 residues. The sample comes from a study of PD-L1 blockade in urothelial cancer. Looking at the study overall: Patients' atezolizumab regimen, 1,200 mg intravenously every 3 weeks, began at some point between 2014 and 2015.

Sequenced by immunoSEQ multiplex PCR; TCRdb stores in-frame clones only, minus some. Counted here are about 51,000 clones, 70% to 90% occurring once; the ten biggest clones make up 15% to 20%. The TCR sequence derives from a man in his 60s with urothelial cancer. The genes are TRBV11-2 and TRBJ2-1; D remains ambiguous. Specimen: PBMCs, collected around atezolizumab (anti-PD-L1) treatment. The DNA for the CDR3 is TGTGCCAGCAGCTTAGATAAGGCGGTACGAGCAATAGTCTTC. Translating gives CASSLDKAVRAIVF.